These 20 T cell receptor beta chains were all obtained from the same sample, sequenced in a study of blood T cell repertoires in COVID-19 (dated by TCRdb to about 2020). Libraries were made using the immunoSEQ multiplex PCR assay. As stored in TCRdb, this immuneACCESS dataset retains in-frame rearrangements with V and J assigned. A fraction of the clones does not appear; measured against another copy, unresolved V genes explain less than half of the discrepancy, and the remainder lacks a known reason. In this sample the table shows 200,000 to 250,000 clones, around 82% of which occur a single time. The ten largest clones add up to 2% to 2.5% of the sample. Sequenced material: peripheral blood. Every receptor here comes from a woman in her fifties or sixties with acute or convalescent COVID-19.

This clone showed up just once. The chain links TRBV30 to TRBJ1-2, with a possible D match to TRBD1 (5 bases). The germline V and J ends were trimmed by 3 bases and 6 bases, with 8 bases remaining between them. Per the germline V gene, CDR1 is GTSNPN and CDR2 is SVGIG (reference sequence). The CDR3 is made up of 11 amino acids. The CDR3 DNA follows: TGTGCCTGGAGCGCGGGGGATGGCTACACCTTC. This gives the protein CAWSAGDGYTF.

The genes are TRBV6-5 and TRBJ1-1; no clear D gene. Trimming cost V 5 bases and J 8 bases, with 9 bases left between them. There are 11 residues in the CDR3. CDR1 is MNHEY and CDR2 is SVGAGI in the germline V gene. CDR3 protein: CASSTGGEAFF. The CDR3 DNA reads as TGTGCCAGCAGTACGGGAGGCGAAGCTTTCTTT.

The J gene is TRBJ1-6, the V gene TRBV19; D unresolved. V lost 1 base, J lost 6 bases, and 13 bases lay in between. The CDR3 consists of 16 residues. The germline V gene has CDR1 LNHDA and CDR2 SQIVND (reference sequence). In nucleotides, the CDR3 is TGTGCCAGTAGTATAGTTAGCGGCAGTCCTAATTCACCCCTCCACTTT. It specifies CASSIVSGSPNSPLHF.

V usage is TRBV28 and J usage is TRBJ2-5; D remains ambiguous. This CDR3 region has 11 residues. V gave up 2 bases and J gave up 4 bases, with 2 bases separating them. The germline gives CDR1 MDHEN, CDR2 SYDVKM. CDR3 DNA: TGTGCCAGCAGTTTACTAGAGACCCAGTACTTC. It translates to CASSLLETQYF.

CDR3 protein: CASSPGANYGYTF. CDR3 bases: TGTGCCAGCAGTCCCGGGGCTAACTATGGCTACACCTTC. The chain employs TRBV6-5 and TRBJ1-2; no definite D call. Per germline, CDR1 MNHEY and CDR2 SVGAGI. Trimming shortened V by 5 bases and J by 0 bases, and 7 bases separated the two germline ends. The CDR3 length is 13 residues.

The chain joins TRBV3-1 (or the pseudogene TRBV3-2) to TRBJ1-2; no reliable D call. Trimming pared 0 bases from V and 4 bases from J, leaving 9 bases between. This CDR3 contains 14 residues. Germline-derived CDR1 and CDR2 are LGHDT and YNNKEL (reference sequence). The CDR3 nucleotides are TGTGCCAGCAGCCAAGATCGGTCGGGCTATGGCTACACCTTC. Protein sequence: CASSQDRSGYGYTF.

The chain carries TRBV10-3 and TRBJ2-7; 7 positions match TRBD2. Germline V gene sequence: CDR1 ENHRY, CDR2 SYGVKD. Trimming took 8 bases from V and 6 from J; bases not matched to a gene: 7. CDR3 length equals 12 residues. The CDR3: CAIGGGLGEQYF. The CDR3 nucleotides are TGTGCCATCGGGGGGGGTTTGGGCGAGCAGTACTTC.

This clone showed up just once. The chain employs TRBV28 and TRBJ1-5; D gene ambiguous. The V gene's germline CDR1 is MDHEN and CDR2 SYDVKM. The CDR3 loop spans 13 amino acids. V lost 2 bases and J 2 bases, leaving 4 bases between the germline ends. CDR3 residues: CASSLQGNQPQHF. Here the CDR3 DNA reads TGTGCCAGCAGTTTACAGGGCAATCAGCCCCAGCATTTT.

The J gene is TRBJ1-2, the V gene TRBV30, with D hard to call. The CDR3 extends over 15 amino acids. Germline V gives CDR1 GTSNPN, CDR2 SVGIG (reference sequence). V lost 2 bases, J lost 4 bases, and 17 bases lay in between. The CDR3 sequence: CAWSSSQFGVYGYTF. The CDR3 coding sequence is TGTGCCTGGAGTTCGAGCCAGTTCGGGGTCTATGGCTACACCTTC.

V is TRBV7-9 and J is TRBJ2-5; a possible D gene is TRBD2 (6 bases). This CDR3 spans 16 amino acids. CDR1 is SEHNR, CDR2 FQNEAQ, per germline (reference sequence). V was cut by 5 bases and J by 3 bases, with 19 bases left in between. CDR3 amino acids: CASSPRLGGREETQYF. The DNA for the CDR3 is TGTGCCAGCAGCCCACGCCTCGGAGGGAGAGAAGAGACCCAGTACTTC.

J is TRBJ2-7 and V is TRBV18; D possibly corresponds to TRBD1 (6 bases). The CDR3 is 14 amino acids. Trimming took 10 bases from V and 2 from J, leaving 18 bases between them. Per the germline V gene, CDR1 is KGHSH and CDR2 is LQKENI. The CDR3 sequence is CATQSDRKTYEQYF. The CDR3 DNA reads as TGTGCCACCCAATCGGACAGAAAGACCTACGAGCAGTACTTC.

The V call is TRBV19, the J call TRBJ1-6; D is perhaps TRBD1 (5 bases). Germline V lookup: CDR1 LNHDA, CDR2 SQIVND (reference sequence). The CDR3 consists of 15 residues. V lost 8 bases and J 6 bases, leaving 17 bases between the germline ends. In nucleotides, the CDR3 is TGTGCCAGTGGAAACGACCGGCAGGGTAATTCACCCCTCCACTTT. Its translation is CASGNDRQGNSPLHF. The full variable domain, rest sourced from reference TRBV19 and TRBJ1-6, is DGGITQSPKYLFRKEGQNVTLSCEQNLNHDAMYWYRQDPGQGLRLIYYSQIVNDFQKGDIAEGYSVSREKKESFPLTVTSAQKNPTAFYLCASGNDRQGNSPLHFGNGTRLTVT.

This clone appeared a few times. The genes are TRBV4-1 and TRBJ2-7; D possibly corresponds to TRBD1 (5 bases). This CDR3 has 16 residues. The germline gives CDR1 MGHRA, CDR2 YSYEKL. V was trimmed by 0 bases and J by 2 bases, leaving 14 bases between them. CDR3 protein: CASSQDVQGPTYEQYF. The CDR3 DNA reads as TGCGCCAGCAGCCAAGATGTCCAGGGCCCTACCTACGAGCAGTACTTC.

The V call is TRBV29-1, the J call TRBJ1-2; D unresolved. Trimming shortened V by 4 bases and J by 7 bases, and 10 bases separated the two germline ends. Germline V CDR1 and CDR2: SQVTM, ANQGSEA. The CDR3 is made up of 11 amino acids. CDR3 nucleotides: TGCAGCGTTGTCGGTTCTGGTGGCTACACCTTC. Translating it yields CSVVGSGGYTF. Full variable domain (outside the CDR3, taken from reference TRBV29-1 and TRBJ1-2): SAVISQKPSRDICQRGTSLTIQCQVDSQVTMMFWYRQQPGQSLTLIATANQGSEATYESGFVIDKFPISRPNLTFSTLTVSNMSPEDSSIYLCSVVGSGGYTFGSGTRLTVV.

This chain joins TRBV7-9 and TRBJ1-3; the D gene is possibly TRBD1 (5 bases). Deletions cut 7 bases from V and 1 base from J, with 11 bases between. The CDR3 is 14 amino acids. Germline CDR1 reads SEHNR; CDR2 reads FQNEAQ (reference sequence). CDR3 protein: CASTDQGSGNTIYF. CDR3 DNA: TGTGCCAGCACCGACCAGGGATCTGGAAACACCATATATTTT.

This clone was found a few times. The V call is TRBV3-1 (or the pseudogene TRBV3-2), the J call TRBJ2-3; TRBD1 is a possible D gene (5 bases). Germline V gene data show CDR1 as LGHDT and CDR2 as YNNKEL (reference sequence). V was cut by 4 bases and J by 5 bases, with 19 bases left in between. The CDR3 spans 16 residues. The CDR3: CASSPRGSQGRDTQYF. For the CDR3, the DNA is TGTGCCAGCAGCCCCAGAGGCAGCCAGGGTAGAGATACGCAGTATTTT.

The gene calls are TRBV7-2 and TRBJ1-1; TRBD1 agrees at 8 bases. This CDR3 region has 16 residues. Per the germline V gene, CDR1 is SGHTA and CDR2 is FQGNSA. V shed 5 bases and J 5 bases; nucleotides not matched to a gene: 13. The CDR3 spells CASSKTGVHPGTEAFF. The CDR3 DNA reads TGTGCCAGCAGCAAGACAGGGGTTCATCCCGGTACTGAAGCTTTCTTT. The full variable domain, in which reference TRBV7-2 and TRBJ1-1 provide the parts outside the CDR3, is GAGVSQSPSNKVTEKGKDVELRCDPISGHTALYWYRQSLGQGLEFLIYFQGNSAPDKSGLPSDRFSAERTGGSVSTLTIQRTQQEDSAVYLCASSKTGVHPGTEAFFGQGTRLTVV.

This clone showed up just a few times. The V gene is TRBV7-9, the J gene TRBJ2-1, with D possibly matching TRBD2 (6 bases). Trimming removed 5 bases at V and 9 bases at J, with 17 bases between. Germline V lookup: CDR1 SEHNR, CDR2 FQNEAQ (reference sequence). This CDR3 region has 14 residues. CDR3 sequence reads: CASSLSGSGGEQFF. The CDR3 region has the DNA TGTGCCAGCAGCCTAAGTGGATCCGGGGGTGAGCAGTTCTTC.

V is TRBV4-3 and J is TRBJ2-7; tentative D call: TRBD1 (6 bases). V dropped 0 bases and J dropped 3 bases, with 9 bases sitting between them. Germline V gene lookup returns CDR1 LGHNA and CDR2 YSLEER. This CDR3 contains 14 residues. The CDR3 spells CASSQEARGYEQYF. CDR3 nucleotide sequence: TGCGCCAGCAGCCAAGAGGCCAGGGGCTACGAGCAGTACTTC.

CDR3 protein: CSASGQENQPQHF. Written as DNA, the CDR3 is TGCAGTGCTAGTGGGCAGGAAAATCAGCCCCAGCATTTT. V usage is TRBV20-1 and J usage is TRBJ1-5; no definite D call. Trimming cost V 3 bases and J 4 bases, with 10 bases left between them. This CDR3 has 13 residues. Germline V gives CDR1 DFQATT, CDR2 SNEGSKA (reference sequence).